Here is one T cell receptor (beta chain) with its context. The antigen is unknown. At sampling all donors were nominally healthy, likely with unrecorded immune exposures. Both 60 Vbeta primers and 13 Jbeta primers went into the PCR. TCRdb keeps only in-frame clones here, not all; method: immunoSEQ multiplex PCR. The data show 180,000 or so clones, 70% to 80% seen once. V trimming: 7 bases; J trimming: 2 bases; junction bases outside the gene matches: 8. This CDR3 spans 15 amino acids. Germline-derived CDR1 and CDR2 are MNHEY and SVGAGI. The data are from a study of cytomegalovirus exposure and HLA in healthy donors. The study, taken as a whole, reports: A missense variant in DCLRE1C was later tied to TCR beta V- and J-gene trimming. In vitro assays verified that a few CMV-associated chains recognized CMV antigens specifically. Usually a TCR sequence was rare, but some public TCRs were found in many donors.

The source material was PBMCs. The source of this sequence is a man aged 18 to 30 in good health and CMV-seronegative. The chain combines TRBV6-5 with TRBJ1-1; 9 nucleotides align to TRBD1. The CDR3 nucleotides are TGTGCCAGCAAGGAACAGGGGGCTCGAAACACTGAAGCTTTCTTT. This translates into CASKEQGARNTEAFF.